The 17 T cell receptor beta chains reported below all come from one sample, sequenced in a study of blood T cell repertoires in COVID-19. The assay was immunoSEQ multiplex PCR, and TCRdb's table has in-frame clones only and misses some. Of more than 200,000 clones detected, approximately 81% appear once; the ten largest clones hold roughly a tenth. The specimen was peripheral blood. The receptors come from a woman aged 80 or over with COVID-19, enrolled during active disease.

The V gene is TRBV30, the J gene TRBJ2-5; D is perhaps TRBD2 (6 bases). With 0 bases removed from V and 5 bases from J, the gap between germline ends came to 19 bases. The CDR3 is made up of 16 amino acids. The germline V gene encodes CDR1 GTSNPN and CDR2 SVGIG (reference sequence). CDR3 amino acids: CAWSVGDLGLAETQYF. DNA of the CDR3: TGTGCCTGGAGTGTAGGAGACCTTGGGCTAGCGGAGACCCAGTACTTC.

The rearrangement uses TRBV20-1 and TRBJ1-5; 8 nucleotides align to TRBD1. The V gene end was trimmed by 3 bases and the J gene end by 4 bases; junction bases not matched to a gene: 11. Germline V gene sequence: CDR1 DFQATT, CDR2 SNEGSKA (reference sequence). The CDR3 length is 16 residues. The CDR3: CSASENGQGLNQPQHF. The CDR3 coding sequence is TGCAGTGCTAGTGAGAATGGACAGGGCCTGAATCAGCCCCAGCATTTT.

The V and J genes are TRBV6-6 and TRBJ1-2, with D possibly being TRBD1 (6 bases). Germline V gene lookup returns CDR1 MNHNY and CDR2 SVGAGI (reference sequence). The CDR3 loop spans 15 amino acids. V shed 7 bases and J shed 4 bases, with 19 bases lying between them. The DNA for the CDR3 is TGTGCCAGCACTCAGACAGGTCCGGGCGTCTATGGCTACACCTTC. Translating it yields CASTQTGPGVYGYTF.

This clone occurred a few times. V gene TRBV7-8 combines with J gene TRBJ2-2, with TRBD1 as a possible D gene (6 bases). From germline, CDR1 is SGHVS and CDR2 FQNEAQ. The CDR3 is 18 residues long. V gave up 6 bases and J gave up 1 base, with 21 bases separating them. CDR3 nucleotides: TGTGCCAGCAGTTATAACGCTCAGGGGACATGGAACACCGGGGAGCTGTTTTTT. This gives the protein CASSYNAQGTWNTGELFF.

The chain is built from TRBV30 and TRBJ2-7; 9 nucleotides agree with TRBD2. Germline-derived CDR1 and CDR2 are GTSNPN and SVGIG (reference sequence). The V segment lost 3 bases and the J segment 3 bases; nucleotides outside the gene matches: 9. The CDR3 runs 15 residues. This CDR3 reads CAWRVSGGPYYEQYF. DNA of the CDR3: TGTGCCTGGAGAGTTAGCGGGGGCCCTTACTACGAGCAGTACTTC.

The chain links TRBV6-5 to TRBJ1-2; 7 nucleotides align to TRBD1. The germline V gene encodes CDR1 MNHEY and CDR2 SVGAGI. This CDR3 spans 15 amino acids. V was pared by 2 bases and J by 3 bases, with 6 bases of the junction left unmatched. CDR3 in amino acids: CASSYTSDRDYGYTF. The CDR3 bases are TGTGCCAGCAGTTACACCTCCGACAGGGACTATGGCTACACCTTC.

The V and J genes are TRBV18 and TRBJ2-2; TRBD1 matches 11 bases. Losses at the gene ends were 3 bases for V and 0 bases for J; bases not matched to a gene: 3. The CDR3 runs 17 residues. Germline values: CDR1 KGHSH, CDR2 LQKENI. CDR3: CASSPEDRGPNTGELFF. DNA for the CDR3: TGTGCCAGCTCACCGGAGGACAGGGGGCCGAACACCGGGGAGCTGTTTTTT. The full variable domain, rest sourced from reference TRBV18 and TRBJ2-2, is NAGVMQNPRHLVRRRGQEARLRCSPMKGHSHVYWYRQLPEEGLKFMVYLQKENIIDESGMPKERFSAEFPKEGPSILRIQQVVRGDSAAYFCASSPEDRGPNTGELFFGEGSRLTVL.

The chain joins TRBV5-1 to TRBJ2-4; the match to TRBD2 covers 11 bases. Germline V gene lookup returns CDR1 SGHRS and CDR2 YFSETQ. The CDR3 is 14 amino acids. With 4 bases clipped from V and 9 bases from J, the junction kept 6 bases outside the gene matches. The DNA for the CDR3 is TGCGCCAGCAGCGCCGGGACTAGCGGAGGCATTCAGTACTTC. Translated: CASSAGTSGGIQYF.

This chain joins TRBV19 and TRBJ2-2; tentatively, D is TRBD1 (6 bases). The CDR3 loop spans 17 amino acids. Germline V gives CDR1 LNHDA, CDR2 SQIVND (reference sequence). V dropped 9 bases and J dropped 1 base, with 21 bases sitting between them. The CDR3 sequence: CASQGLQGKGNTGELFF. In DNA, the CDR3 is TGTGCCAGCCAGGGCCTCCAGGGGAAGGGGAACACCGGGGAGCTGTTTTTT.

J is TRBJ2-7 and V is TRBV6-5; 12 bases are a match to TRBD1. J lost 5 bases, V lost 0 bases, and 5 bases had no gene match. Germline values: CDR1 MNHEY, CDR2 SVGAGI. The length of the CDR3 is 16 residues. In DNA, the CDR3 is TGTGCCAGCAGTTACTCCCCGGGACAGGGGGCTCACGAGCAGTACTTC. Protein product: CASSYSPGQGAHEQYF.

CDR3 DNA sequence: TGTGCCATCAGGGATGGAGGGGATAATGAAAAACTGTTTTTT. Amino acids: CAIRDGGDNEKLFF. The chain recombines TRBV10-3 with TRBJ1-4, with D perhaps matching TRBD1 (5 bases). Germline-derived CDR1 and CDR2 are ENHRY and SYGVKD. The CDR3 contains 14 residues. Trimming shortened V by 6 bases and J by 4 bases, and 12 bases separated the two germline ends.

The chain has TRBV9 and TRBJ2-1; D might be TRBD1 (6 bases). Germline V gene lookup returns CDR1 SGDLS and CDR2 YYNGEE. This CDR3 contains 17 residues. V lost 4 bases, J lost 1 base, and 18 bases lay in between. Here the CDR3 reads CASSSGSGGQSYNEQFF. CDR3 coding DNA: TGTGCCAGCAGCTCAGGGAGTGGGGGCCAGTCCTACAATGAGCAGTTCTTC.

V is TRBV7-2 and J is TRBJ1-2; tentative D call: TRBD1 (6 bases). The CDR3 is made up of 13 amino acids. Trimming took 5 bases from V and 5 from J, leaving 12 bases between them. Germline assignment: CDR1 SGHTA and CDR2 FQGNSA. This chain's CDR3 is CASSRGQRYGYTF. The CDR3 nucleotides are TGTGCCAGCAGCCGAGGACAGAGGTATGGCTACACCTTC.

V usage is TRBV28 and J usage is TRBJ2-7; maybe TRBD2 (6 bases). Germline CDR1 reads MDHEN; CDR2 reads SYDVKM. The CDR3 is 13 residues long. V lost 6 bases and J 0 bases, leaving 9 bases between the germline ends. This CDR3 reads CASREGRSYEQYF. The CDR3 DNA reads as TGTGCCAGCAGGGAGGGGCGCTCCTACGAGCAGTACTTC. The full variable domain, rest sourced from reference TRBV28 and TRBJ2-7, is DVKVTQSSRYLVKRTGEKVFLECVQDMDHENMFWYRQDPGLGLRLIYFSYDVKMKEKGDIPEGYSVSREKKERFSLILESASTNQTSMYLCASREGRSYEQYFGPGTRLTVT.

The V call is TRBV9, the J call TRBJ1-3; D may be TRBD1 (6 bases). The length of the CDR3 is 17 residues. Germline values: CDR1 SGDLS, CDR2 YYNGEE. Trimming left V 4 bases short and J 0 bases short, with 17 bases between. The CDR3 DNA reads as TGTGCCAGCAGCCTCCTACAGGGTTCCAGCTCTGGAAACACCATATATTTT. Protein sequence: CASSLLQGSSSGNTIYF.

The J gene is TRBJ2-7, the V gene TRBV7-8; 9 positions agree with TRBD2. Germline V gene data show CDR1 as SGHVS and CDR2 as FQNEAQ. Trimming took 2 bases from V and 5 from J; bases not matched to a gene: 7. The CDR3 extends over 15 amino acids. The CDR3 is CASSLPGLASDEQYF. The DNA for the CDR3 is TGTGCCAGCAGCTTACCGGGACTAGCTTCCGACGAGCAGTACTTC.

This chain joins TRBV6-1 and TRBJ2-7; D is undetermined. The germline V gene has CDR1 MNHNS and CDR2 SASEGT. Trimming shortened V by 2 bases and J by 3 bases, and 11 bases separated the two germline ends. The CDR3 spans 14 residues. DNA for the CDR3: TGTGCCAGCAGTGAATACACAGCCTACTACGAGCAGTACTTC. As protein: CASSEYTAYYEQYF.